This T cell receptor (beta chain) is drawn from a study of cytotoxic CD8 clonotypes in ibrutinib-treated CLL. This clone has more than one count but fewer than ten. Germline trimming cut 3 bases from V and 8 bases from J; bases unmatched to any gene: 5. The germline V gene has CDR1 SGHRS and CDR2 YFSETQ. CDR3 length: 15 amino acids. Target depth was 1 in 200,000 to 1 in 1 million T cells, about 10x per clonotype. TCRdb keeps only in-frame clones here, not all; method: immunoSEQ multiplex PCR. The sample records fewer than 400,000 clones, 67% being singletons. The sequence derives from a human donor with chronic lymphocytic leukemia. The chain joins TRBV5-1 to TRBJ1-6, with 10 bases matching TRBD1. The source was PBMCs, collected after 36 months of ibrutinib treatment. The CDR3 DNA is TGCGCCAGCAGCTCAGAAGGACAGGGGGATTCACCCCTCCACTTT. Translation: CASSSEGQGDSPLHF.